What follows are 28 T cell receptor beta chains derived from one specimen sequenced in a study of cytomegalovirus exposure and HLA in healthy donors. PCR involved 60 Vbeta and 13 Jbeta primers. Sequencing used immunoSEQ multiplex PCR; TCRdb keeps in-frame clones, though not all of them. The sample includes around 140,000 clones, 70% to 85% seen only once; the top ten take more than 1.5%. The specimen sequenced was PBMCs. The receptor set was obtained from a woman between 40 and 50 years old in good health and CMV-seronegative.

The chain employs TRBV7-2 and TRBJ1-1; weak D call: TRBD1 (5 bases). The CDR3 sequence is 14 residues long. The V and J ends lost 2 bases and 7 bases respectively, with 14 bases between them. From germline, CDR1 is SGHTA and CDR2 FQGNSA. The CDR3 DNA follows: TGTGCCAGCAGCTTAACCGGGAGGGGAGGTGAAGCTTTCTTT. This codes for CASSLTGRGGEAFF.

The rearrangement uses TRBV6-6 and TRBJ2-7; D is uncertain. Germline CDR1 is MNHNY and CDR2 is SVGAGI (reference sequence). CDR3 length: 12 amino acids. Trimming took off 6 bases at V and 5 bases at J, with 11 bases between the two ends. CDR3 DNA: TGTGCCAGCAGACTAACACGTAACGAGCAGTACTTC. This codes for CASRLTRNEQYF.

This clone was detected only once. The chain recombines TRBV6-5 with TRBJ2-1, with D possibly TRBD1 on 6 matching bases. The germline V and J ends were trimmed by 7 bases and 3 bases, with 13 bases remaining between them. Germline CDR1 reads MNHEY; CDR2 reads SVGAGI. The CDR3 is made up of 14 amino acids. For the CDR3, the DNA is TGTGCCAGCACCGTTGACAGGCTCTACAATGAGCAGTTCTTC. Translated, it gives CASTVDRLYNEQFF.

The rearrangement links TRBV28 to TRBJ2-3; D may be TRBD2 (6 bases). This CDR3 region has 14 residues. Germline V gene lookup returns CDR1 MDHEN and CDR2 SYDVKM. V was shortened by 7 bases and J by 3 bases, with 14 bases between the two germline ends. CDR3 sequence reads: CASMAGGLTDTQYF. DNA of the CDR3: TGTGCCAGCATGGCCGGGGGTCTGACAGATACGCAGTATTTT.

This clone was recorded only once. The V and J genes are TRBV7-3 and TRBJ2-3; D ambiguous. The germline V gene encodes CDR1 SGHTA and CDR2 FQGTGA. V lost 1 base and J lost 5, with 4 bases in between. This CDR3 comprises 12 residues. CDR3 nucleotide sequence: TGTGCCAGCAGCTTAAATAGAGATACGCAGTATTTT. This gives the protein CASSLNRDTQYF.

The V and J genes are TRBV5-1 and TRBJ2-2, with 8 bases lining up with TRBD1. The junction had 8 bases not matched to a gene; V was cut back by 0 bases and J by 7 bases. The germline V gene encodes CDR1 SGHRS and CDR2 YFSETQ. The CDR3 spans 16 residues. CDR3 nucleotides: TGCGCCAGCAGCTTGGCTGACAGGGGATTTGACGGGGAGCTGTTTTTT. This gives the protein CASSLADRGFDGELFF.

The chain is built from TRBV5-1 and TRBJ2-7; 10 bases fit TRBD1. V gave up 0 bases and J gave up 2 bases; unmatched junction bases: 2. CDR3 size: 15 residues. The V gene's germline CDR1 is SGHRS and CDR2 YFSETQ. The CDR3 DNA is TGCGCCAGCAGCTTGGGGACAGGGGGTACCTACGAGCAGTACTTC. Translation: CASSLGTGGTYEQYF.

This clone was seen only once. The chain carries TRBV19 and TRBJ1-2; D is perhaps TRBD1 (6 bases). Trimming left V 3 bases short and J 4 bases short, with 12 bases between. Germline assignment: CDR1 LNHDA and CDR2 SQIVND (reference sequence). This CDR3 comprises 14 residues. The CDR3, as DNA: TGTGCCAGTAGTATCGTAGCCAGGGGCTATGGCTACACCTTC. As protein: CASSIVARGYGYTF.

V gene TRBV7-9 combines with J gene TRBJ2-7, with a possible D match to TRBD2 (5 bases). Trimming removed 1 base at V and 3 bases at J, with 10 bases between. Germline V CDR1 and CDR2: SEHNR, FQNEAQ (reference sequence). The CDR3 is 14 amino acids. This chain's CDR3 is CASSLVPGSYEQYF. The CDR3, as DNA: TGTGCCAGCAGCTTAGTTCCGGGAAGCTACGAGCAGTACTTC.

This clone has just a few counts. As DNA, the CDR3 is TGTGCCAGCAGTTCCAGCCACCCAGGGACCTACGAGCAGTACTTC. Translation: CASSSSHPGTYEQYF. The chain recombines TRBV28 with TRBJ2-7, with a weak D call TRBD1 (5 bases). The germline V gene encodes CDR1 MDHEN and CDR2 SYDVKM. Trimming removed 4 bases at V and 2 bases at J, with 15 bases between. This CDR3 is 15 amino acids long.

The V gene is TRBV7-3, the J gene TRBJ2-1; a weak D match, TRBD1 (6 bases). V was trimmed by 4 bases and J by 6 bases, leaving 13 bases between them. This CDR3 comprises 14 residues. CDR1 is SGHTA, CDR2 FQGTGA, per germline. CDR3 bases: TGTGCCAGCAGCTCACGAACAGGGATCAATGAGCAGTTCTTC. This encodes CASSSRTGINEQFF.

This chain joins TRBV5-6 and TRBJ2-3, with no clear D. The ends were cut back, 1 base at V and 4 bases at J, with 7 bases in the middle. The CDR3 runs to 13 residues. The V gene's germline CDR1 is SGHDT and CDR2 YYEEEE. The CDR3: CASSLPGADTQYF. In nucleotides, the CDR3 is TGTGCCAGCAGCTTGCCTGGAGCAGATACGCAGTATTTT.

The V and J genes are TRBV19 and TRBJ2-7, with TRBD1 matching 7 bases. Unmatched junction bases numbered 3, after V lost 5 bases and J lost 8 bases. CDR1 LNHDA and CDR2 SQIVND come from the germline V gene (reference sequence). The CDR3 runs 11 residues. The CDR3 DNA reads TGTGCCAGTAGTCTAGGGGGCCAGCAGTACTTC. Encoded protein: CASSLGGQQYF.

Here the CDR3 DNA reads TGTGCCAGCGGGCCCTCCGGGACTAGGTATGAGCAGTTCTTC. Translation: CASGPSGTRYEQFF. The rearrangement joins TRBV19 to TRBJ2-1; 8 bases map to TRBD2. The germline V gene has CDR1 LNHDA and CDR2 SQIVND (reference sequence). The CDR3 totals 14 residues. J was trimmed by 8 bases and V by 9 bases; bases with no gene match: 12.

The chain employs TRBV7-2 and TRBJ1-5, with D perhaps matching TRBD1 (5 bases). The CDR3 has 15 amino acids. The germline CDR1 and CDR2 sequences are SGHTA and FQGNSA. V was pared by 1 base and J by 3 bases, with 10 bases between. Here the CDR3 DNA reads TGTGCCAGCAGCTTAGGGGGCAGTGCCAATCAGCCCCAGCATTTT. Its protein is CASSLGGSANQPQHF.

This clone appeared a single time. For the CDR3, the DNA is TGTGCCAGCAGCCTAAGGGGGGGCTTTGGAAACACCATATATTTT. Protein: CASSLRGGFGNTIYF. This chain connects TRBV7-3 to TRBJ1-3, with D possibly TRBD1 on 6 matching bases. Germline V lookup: CDR1 SGHTA, CDR2 FQGTGA. The ends were cut back, 5 bases at V and 3 bases at J, with 14 bases in the middle. This CDR3 is 15 amino acids long. Full variable domain (rest looked up from reference TRBV7-3 and TRBJ1-3): GAGVSQTPSNKVTEKGKYVELRCDPISGHTALYWYRQSLGQGPEFLIYFQGTGAADDSGLPNDRFFAVRPEGSVSTLKIQRTERGDSAVYLCASSLRGGFGNTIYFGEGSWLTVV.

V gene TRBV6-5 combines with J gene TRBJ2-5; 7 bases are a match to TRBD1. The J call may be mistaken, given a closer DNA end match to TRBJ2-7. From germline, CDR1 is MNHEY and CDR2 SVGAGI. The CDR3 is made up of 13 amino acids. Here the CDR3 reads CATHRGGSYEQYF. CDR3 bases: TGTGCCACACACAGGGGTGGGTCCTACGAGCAGTACTTC.

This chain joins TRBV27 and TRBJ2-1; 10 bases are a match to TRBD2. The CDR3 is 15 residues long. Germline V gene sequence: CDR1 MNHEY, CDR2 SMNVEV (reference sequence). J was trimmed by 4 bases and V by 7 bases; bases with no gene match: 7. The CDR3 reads CASNDGLAVYNEQFF. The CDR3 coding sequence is TGTGCCAGCAACGATGGACTAGCGGTATACAATGAGCAGTTCTTC.

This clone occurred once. CDR3 sequence (DNA): TGTGCCAGCAGTTTAAGGGGGAACAGGGGAGAGACCCAGTACTTC. It yields the protein CASSLRGNRGETQYF. The rearrangement uses TRBV27 and TRBJ2-5, with 7 bases matching TRBD1. Germline values: CDR1 MNHEY, CDR2 SMNVEV (reference sequence). V shed 2 bases, J shed 4 bases, and the junction held 7 bases outside the gene matches. There are 15 residues in the CDR3.

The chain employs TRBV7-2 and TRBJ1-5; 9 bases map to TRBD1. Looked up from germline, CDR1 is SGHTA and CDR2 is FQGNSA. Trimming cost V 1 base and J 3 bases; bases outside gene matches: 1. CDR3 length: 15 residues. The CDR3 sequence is CASSLGDRDNQPQHF. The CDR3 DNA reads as TGTGCCAGCAGCTTAGGGGACAGGGACAATCAGCCCCAGCATTTT.

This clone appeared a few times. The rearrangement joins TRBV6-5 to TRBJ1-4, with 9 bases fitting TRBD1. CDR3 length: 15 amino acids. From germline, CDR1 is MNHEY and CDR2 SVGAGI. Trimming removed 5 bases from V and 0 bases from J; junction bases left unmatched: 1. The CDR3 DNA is TGTGCCAGCAGTCGACAGGGGGCAACTAATGAAAAACTGTTTTTT. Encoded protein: CASSRQGATNEKLFF.

The CDR3 reads CASSENSFGYGYTF. The CDR3 DNA sequence: TGTGCCAGCAGTGAAAACTCTTTTGGCTATGGCTACACCTTC. J is TRBJ1-2 and V is TRBV2; D gene ambiguous. Trimming took off 2 bases at V and 4 bases at J, with 11 bases between the two ends. CDR3 length equals 14 residues. Germline V lookup: CDR1 SNHLY, CDR2 FYNNEI.

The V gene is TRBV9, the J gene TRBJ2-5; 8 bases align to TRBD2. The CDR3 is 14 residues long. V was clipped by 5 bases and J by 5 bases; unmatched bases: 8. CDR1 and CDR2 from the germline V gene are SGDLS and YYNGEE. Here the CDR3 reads CASSVSGGGETQYF. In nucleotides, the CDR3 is TGTGCCAGCAGTGTTTCGGGAGGGGGGGAGACCCAGTACTTC.

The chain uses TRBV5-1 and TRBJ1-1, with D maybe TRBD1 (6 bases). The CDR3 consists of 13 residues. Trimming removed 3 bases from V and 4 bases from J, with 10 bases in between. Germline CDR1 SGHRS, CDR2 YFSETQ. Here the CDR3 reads CASSSGQSTEAFF. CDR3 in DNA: TGCGCCAGCAGCTCCGGACAGTCCACTGAAGCTTTCTTT.

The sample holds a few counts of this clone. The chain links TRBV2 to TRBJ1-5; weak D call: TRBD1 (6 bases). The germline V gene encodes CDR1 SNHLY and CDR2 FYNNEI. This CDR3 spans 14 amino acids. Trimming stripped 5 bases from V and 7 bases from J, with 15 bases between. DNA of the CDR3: TGTGCCAGCAGTTTACAGGGACTAGACCAGCCCCAGCATTTT. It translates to CASSLQGLDQPQHF.

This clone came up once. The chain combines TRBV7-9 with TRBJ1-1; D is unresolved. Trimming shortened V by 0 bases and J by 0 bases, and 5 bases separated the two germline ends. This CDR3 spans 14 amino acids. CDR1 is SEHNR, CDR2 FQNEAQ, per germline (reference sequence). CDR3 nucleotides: TGTGCCAGCAGCTTAGCTTCAATGAACACTGAAGCTTTCTTT. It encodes CASSLASMNTEAFF.

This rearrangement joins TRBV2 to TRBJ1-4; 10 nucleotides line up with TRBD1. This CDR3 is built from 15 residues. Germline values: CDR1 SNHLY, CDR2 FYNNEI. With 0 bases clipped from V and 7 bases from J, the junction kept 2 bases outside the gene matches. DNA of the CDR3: TGTGCCAGCAGTGAAGCGCGGACAGGGGGTGAAAAACTGTTTTTT. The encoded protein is CASSEARTGGEKLFF.

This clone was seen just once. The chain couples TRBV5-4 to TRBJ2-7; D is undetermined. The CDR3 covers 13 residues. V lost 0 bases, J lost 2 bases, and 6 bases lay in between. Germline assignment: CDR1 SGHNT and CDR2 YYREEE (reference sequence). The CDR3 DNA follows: TGTGCCAGCAGCTTGGATCAGACCTACGAGCAGTACTTC. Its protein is CASSLDQTYEQYF.